This TCR beta chain was identified during a study of T cells in Graves' hyperthyroidism and ophthalmopathy. This CDR3 contains 17 residues. Looked up from germline, CDR1 is SGHTA and CDR2 is FQGNSA. V gave up 3 bases and J gave up 2 bases, with 14 bases separating them. The study enrolled patients aged 18 to 65 with newly diagnosed hyperthyroidism of under 2 months' duration. RNA transcripts served as the template for amplifying TCR beta CDR3 regions. The HTBI primer set drove a first-round RT-PCR of the TCR CDR3. TCRdb recomputed calls from the multiplex PCR reads with MiXCR, one row per CDR3 protein. The table has about 840,000 distinct CDR3 sequences, roughly 37% seen once.

The sequenced sample was blood. The clonotype comes from a man younger than 35 with Graves' hyperthyroidism. The V call is TRBV7-2, the J call TRBJ2-6; weak D call: TRBD1 (7 bases). The CDR3 nucleotides read TGTGCCAGCAGCTTGATCGGAGGGGGCGCTGGGGCCAACGTCCTGACTTTC. Translated, it gives CASSLIGGGAGANVLTF.